What follows describes a single T cell receptor (beta chain). The data are from a study of shared clonotypes between healthy human individuals. Authors' processing steps: ImmunoSEQ supplied junction-only sequences lacking quality scores, so filtering was different. The table came from immunoSEQ multiplex PCR; TCRdb's copy has only in-frame clones and leaves some out. The DNA was the basis for D and trimming; V, J and clone size are from that table. Here the sample spans 950,000 to 1,100,000 clones, about 75% being singletons. Germline CDR1 SGHTA, CDR2 FQGTGA. V was shortened by 2 bases and J by 3 bases, with 10 bases between the two germline ends. This CDR3 comprises 14 residues.

The sample comprised memory CD4+ T cells sorted from blood. Subset here: CD45RA-negative fraction. This clonotype originated in a man aged 18-30 years in good health. The rearrangement uses TRBV7-3 and TRBJ2-5; possible D gene TRBD1, 5 bases. CDR3 amino acids: CASSLQGTKETQYF. The DNA of the CDR3 is TGTGCCAGCAGCTTACAGGGAACGAAAGAGACCCAGTACTTC.